Listed below are T cell receptor beta chains from one sample, sequenced in a study of blood T cells in healthy people across ages. TCRdb re-called the 5' RACE reads through MiXCR, storing one row per CDR3 protein. The sample consists of hundreds of thousands of distinct CDR3 sequences, about 34% of them appearing once. Sample: blood. These receptors all come from a man between 18 and 35 years old in good health. The conserved cysteine and the conserved F or W are not part of the CDR3 here.

V gene: TRBV2
J gene: TRBJ1-1
CDR3 protein: ASSEALPGQVNTEAF

V gene: TRBV12-3/TRBV12-4
J gene: TRBJ1-6
CDR3 protein: ASSSAPGARNYNSPLH

V gene: TRBV2
J gene: TRBJ2-3
CDR3 protein: ASSDGTGKDTQY

V gene: TRBV2
J gene: TRBJ1-1
CDR3 protein: ASGEGGQGGRNTEAF

V gene: TRBV7-2
J gene: TRBJ2-4
CDR3 protein: ASSSMGAGGVKNIQY

V gene: TRBV5-1
J gene: TRBJ1-4
CDR3 protein: ASRLEGGTFNEKLF

V gene: TRBV4-2
J gene: TRBJ1-5
CDR3 protein: ASSQDIWWAGDQPQH

V gene: TRBV30
J gene: TRBJ2-7
CDR3 protein: AWSQDSSYEQY

V gene: TRBV12-3/TRBV12-4
J gene: TRBJ2-4
CDR3 protein: ASSLGPSGAYKQY

V gene: TRBV5-1
J gene: TRBJ2-3
CDR3 protein: ASSPGSVDPSTDTQY

V gene: TRBV6-5
J gene: TRBJ2-7
CDR3 protein: ASSYSPYPYEQY

V gene: TRBV3-1
J gene: TRBJ2-3
CDR3 protein: ASSLLSRADTQY

V gene: TRBV7-2
J gene: TRBJ2-1
CDR3 protein: ASSLVEGGANEQF

V gene: TRBV7-2
J gene: TRBJ1-2
CDR3 protein: ASSLGRDHGYT

V gene: TRBV10-3
J gene: TRBJ1-5
CDR3 protein: AISGDRNNQPQH

V gene: TRBV29-1
J gene: TRBJ2-5
CDR3 protein: SVGTTETQY

V gene: TRBV6-2/TRBV6-3
J gene: TRBJ2-1
CDR3 protein: ASSYSIVGTTYNEQF

V gene: TRBV18
J gene: -
CDR3 protein: ASSPSDEQY

V gene: TRBV20-1
J gene: TRBJ2-7
CDR3 protein: SAIDGRSYEQY

V gene: TRBV7-9
J gene: TRBJ2-2
CDR3 protein: ASRAMDRGTGELF

V gene: TRBV29-1
J gene: TRBJ1-2
CDR3 protein: SVDLQGAPGYT

V gene: TRBV10-3
J gene: TRBJ2-1
CDR3 protein: AINSGAFSYNEQF

V gene: TRBV29-1
J gene: TRBJ2-3
CDR3 protein: SVDSGGRPDTQY

V gene: TRBV24-1
J gene: TRBJ2-3
CDR3 protein: ATGPGRLSTDTQY